Reported below is one T cell receptor beta chain. Its specificity is unknown. The germline V gene has CDR1 LNHDA and CDR2 SQIVND (reference sequence). The CDR3 loop spans 17 amino acids. The V gene lost 6 bases and the J gene lost 1 base, with 20 bases spanning the gap. This sample is part of a study of T cell responses to AZD1222 COVID-19 vaccine. General study findings and limits: Following two doses of AZD1222, Spike-specific TCR breadth and depth rose. Seropositive AZD1222 recipients at baseline numbered only five to seven. Researchers took repertoire samples only after the peak T cell response had come.

The method was immunoSEQ multiplex PCR; TCRdb's version includes in-frame clones alone and lacks a portion of them. The data contain 100,000 or so clones, 70% to 90% of them singletons. This chain connects TRBV19 to TRBJ2-3; D gene uncertain. The source material was peripheral blood, sampled 28 days after the second AZD1222 dose. This clonotype originated in an adult who received the AZD1222 COVID-19 vaccine. CDR3 sequence: CASSPLGPSGGTDTQYF. CDR3 in DNA: TGTGCCAGTAGCCCCCTTGGGCCCTCCGGAGGCACAGATACGCAGTATTTT.